The 13 T cell receptor beta chains listed next were all sequenced from one sample in a study of breast tumors, draining lymph nodes, adjacent tissues. A single record per CDR3 protein comes from TCRdb applying MiXCR to the multiplex PCR reads. The sample consists of tens of thousands of distinct CDR3 sequences, around 23% of them appearing once. The sample consisted of breast tumor tissue. Receptors were obtained from a female donor with breast cancer. Some clones in this sample may be carry-over from other donors' samples.

Worth noting for this clonotype: The junction does not match germline at one end; this may be a read error. This chain uses TRBV27 with TRBJ1-5; D gene ambiguous. The CDR3 runs to 13 residues. Germline CDR1 MNHEY, CDR2 SMNVEV (reference sequence). The CDR3 nucleotides read TGTACCAGCAGTCTGGGTAGCAATCAGCCCCAGCATTTT. This gives the protein CTSSLGSNQPQHF.

This clonotype was observed at least ten times. The chain links TRBV15 to TRBJ2-7; D remains ambiguous. The CDR3 extends over 14 amino acids. Trimming shortened V by 3 bases and J by 5 bases, and 14 bases separated the two germline ends. CDR1 is LNHNV and CDR2 is YYDKDF in the germline V gene (reference sequence). In DNA, the CDR3 is TGTGCCACCAGCAGCCTCAGAACGACCCACGAGCAGTACTTC. Translated, it gives CATSSLRTTHEQYF.

This chain uses TRBV7-3 with TRBJ1-5, with 12 bases lining up with TRBD1. The CDR3 consists of 17 residues. Per the germline V gene, CDR1 is SGHTA and CDR2 is FQGTGA. Trimming took 4 bases from V and 6 from J; bases not matched to a gene: 10. The chain's CDR3 is CASSYWDRGRAGQPQHF. The CDR3 coding sequence is TGTGCCAGCAGCTATTGGGACAGGGGGCGCGCAGGTCAGCCCCAGCATTTT.

This clonotype has just a few counts. Here the CDR3 DNA reads TGCGCCAGCACTGGGGGGTGGGGGGCAGATACGCAGTATTTT. It encodes CASTGGWGADTQYF. The chain employs TRBV10-2 and TRBJ2-3, with D perhaps TRBD2 (6 bases). The length of the CDR3 is 14 residues. Trimming left V 7 bases short and J 4 bases short, with 15 bases between. CDR1 and CDR2 from the germline V gene are WSHSY and SAAADI.

The chain links TRBV11-2 to TRBJ2-1; 8 bases align to TRBD1. J lost 4 bases, V lost 1 base, and 3 bases had no gene match. The CDR3 is made up of 15 amino acids. In germline, CDR1 is SGHAT, CDR2 FQNNGV. CDR3 nucleotide sequence: TGTGCCAGCAGCTTAGCGGACAGGGAGTACAATGAGCAGTTCTTC. Translated: CASSLADREYNEQFF.

Ten or more counts support this clonotype. The chain carries TRBV6-1 and TRBJ1-2, with 7 bases that match TRBD1. The CDR3 totals 13 residues. CDR1 and CDR2 from the germline V gene are MNHNS and SASEGT. The junction had 4 bases not matched to a gene; V was cut back by 4 bases and J by 5 bases. The CDR3 spells CASSGTGRYGYTF. The CDR3 DNA follows: TGTGCCAGCAGTGGGACAGGACGTTATGGCTACACCTTC.

This chain uses TRBV5-5 with TRBJ1-1, with D possibly TRBD1 on 6 matching bases. V lost 4 bases and J 4 bases, leaving 20 bases between the germline ends. Germline V gives CDR1 SGHKS, CDR2 YYEKEE (reference sequence). The CDR3 is 16 residues long. In nucleotides, the CDR3 is TGTGCCAGCAGCCAACAAAACACAGGGTTCGGCACTGAAGCTTTCTTT. Its protein is CASSQQNTGFGTEAFF.

In this sample, this clonotype turned up a few times. The chain employs TRBV6-1 and TRBJ2-3; the match to TRBD2 covers 15 bases. Germline assignment: CDR1 MNHNS and CDR2 SASEGT. The CDR3 is 17 residues long. Trimming cost V 5 bases and J 5 bases; bases outside gene matches: 8. The CDR3 here is CASSPWTSGGARDTQYF. The DNA of the CDR3 is TGTGCCAGCAGTCCCTGGACTAGCGGGGGGGCTAGAGATACGCAGTATTTT.

This clonotype was picked up many times. Its ends do not fully match the called genes, so a read error is possible. The chain links TRBV29-1 to TRBJ1-5; 7 bases fit TRBD1. Germline-derived CDR1 and CDR2 are SQVTM and ANQGSEA. This CDR3 comprises 14 residues. CDR3 sequence: CSVQEGAPGQPQHF. CDR3 DNA sequence: TGCAGCGTTCAAGAGGGGGCGCCGGGACAGCCCCAGCATTTT.

In its sample, this clonotype was seen many times. V usage is TRBV11-2 and J usage is TRBJ1-4; 7 positions agree with TRBD1. Germline V CDR1 and CDR2: SGHAT, FQNNGV. CDR3 length: 16 residues. Unmatched junction bases numbered 8, after V lost 3 bases and J lost 4 bases. CDR3 in DNA: TGTGCCAGCAGCTTGGGGTTGGCAGGGGGTAATGAAAAACTGTTTTTT. Translated: CASSLGLAGGNEKLFF.

This clonotype was observed many times. The chain couples TRBV25-1 to TRBJ1-3; D unresolved. This CDR3 is 14 amino acids long. The germline V and J ends were trimmed by 4 bases and 0 bases, with 7 bases remaining between them. The germline CDR1 and CDR2 sequences are MGHDK and SYGVNS. CDR3 DNA sequence: TGTGCCAGCAGTGTGTGGGACTCTGGAAACACCATATATTTT. Encoded protein: CASSVWDSGNTIYF. Using reference TRBV25-1 and TRBJ1-3 for the parts outside the CDR3, the full variable domain is EADIYQTPRYLVIGTGKKITLECSQTMGHDKMYWYQQDPGMELHLIHYSYGVNSTEKGDLSSESTVSRIRTEHFPLTLESARPSHTSQYLCASSVWDSGNTIYFGEGSWLTVV.

Ten or more counts support this clonotype. This chain links TRBV11-3 with TRBJ2-3, with D uncertain. Trimming removed 5 bases from V and 6 bases from J, with 12 bases in between. The CDR3 consists of 13 residues. Germline assignment: CDR1 SGHNT and CDR2 YENEEA. CDR3 sequence: CASSQNVRDTQYF. The CDR3 coding sequence is TGTGCCAGCAGCCAGAACGTCCGGGATACGCAGTATTTT.

There are many counts of this clonotype. The rearrangement links TRBV4-1 to TRBJ2-7; D is possibly TRBD1 or TRBD2 (5 bases each). V gave up 1 base and J gave up 0 bases, with 7 bases separating them. This CDR3 is built from 14 residues. In germline, CDR1 is MGHRA, CDR2 YSYEKL. The CDR3 reads CASSQGDPSYEQYF. The CDR3, as DNA: TGCGCCAGCAGCCAAGGGGACCCCTCCTACGAGCAGTACTTC.